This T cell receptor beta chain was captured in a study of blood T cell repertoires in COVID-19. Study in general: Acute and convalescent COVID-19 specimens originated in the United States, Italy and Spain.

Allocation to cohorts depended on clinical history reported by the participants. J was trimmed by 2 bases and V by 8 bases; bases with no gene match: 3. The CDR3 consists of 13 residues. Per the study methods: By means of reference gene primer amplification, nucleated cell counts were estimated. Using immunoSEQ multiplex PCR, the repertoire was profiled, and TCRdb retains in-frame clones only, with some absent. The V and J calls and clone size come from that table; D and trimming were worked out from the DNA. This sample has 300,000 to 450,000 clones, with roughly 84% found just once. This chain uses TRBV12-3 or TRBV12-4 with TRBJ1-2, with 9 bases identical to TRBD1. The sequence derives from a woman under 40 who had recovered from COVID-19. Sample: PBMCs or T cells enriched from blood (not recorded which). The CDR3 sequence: CASRTGENYGYTF. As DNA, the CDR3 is TGTGCCAGCCGGACAGGGGAAAACTATGGCTACACCTTC.